The 20 T cell receptor beta chains given below trace back to one sample, sequenced in a study of memory CD4+ T cells and cytomegalovirus serostatus. Single viable CD3+CD4+CD8-CD45RO+ cells were sorted as the memory CD4+ T cells. This table comes from immunoSEQ multiplex PCR, and its TCRdb copy is limited to in-frame clones, with some not included. The sample has some 39,000 clones; roughly three quarters are singletons. Sequences were obtained from memory CD4+ T cells from blood. These receptors all come from an adult in good health and CMV-seronegative.

This clone has more than one count but fewer than ten. The chain employs TRBV7-3 and TRBJ2-1, with a possible D match to TRBD2 (6 bases). Trimming took off 5 bases at V and 4 bases at J, with 18 bases between the two ends. Germline assignment: CDR1 SGHTA and CDR2 FQGTGA. There are 16 residues in the CDR3. The CDR3 protein is CASSTMGRSGYNEQFF. CDR3 sequence (DNA): TGTGCCAGCAGCACGATGGGGCGGAGCGGGTACAATGAGCAGTTCTTC.

This clone appeared once. The chain uses TRBV27 and TRBJ2-1; D is unresolved. Trimming cost V 6 bases and J 4 bases, with 19 bases left between them. CDR3 length equals 16 residues. Germline V gives CDR1 MNHEY, CDR2 SMNVEV (reference sequence). The CDR3 DNA reads as TGTGCCAGCAGGCAATTAGACTCGAGGCCATACAATGAGCAGTTCTTC. Amino acids: CASRQLDSRPYNEQFF.

This clone was picked up a small number of times. The chain carries TRBV2 and TRBJ1-6, with D hard to call. Deletions cut 6 bases from V and 7 bases from J, with 13 bases between. This CDR3 is 14 amino acids long. From germline, CDR1 is SNHLY and CDR2 FYNNEI. The CDR3: CASRMALGNSPLHF. CDR3 DNA sequence: TGTGCCAGCAGAATGGCCCTGGGGAATTCACCCCTCCACTTT.

The rearrangement joins TRBV5-4 to TRBJ1-1; D is uncertain. Trimming shortened V by 0 bases and J by 5 bases, and 14 bases separated the two germline ends. Germline V lookup: CDR1 SGHNT, CDR2 YYREEE (reference sequence). This CDR3 contains 15 residues. CDR3 nucleotide sequence: TGTGCCAGCAGCTTGGGAGAATCGCGGGGTACTGAAGCTTTCTTT. This encodes CASSLGESRGTEAFF.

The CDR3 is CASSADRAGNTIYF. In nucleotides, the CDR3 is TGCGCCAGCAGCGCGGACAGGGCTGGAAACACCATATATTTT. The chain uses TRBV5-1 and TRBJ1-3, with TRBD1 identical over 8 bases. Germline V gene sequence: CDR1 SGHRS, CDR2 YFSETQ. There are 14 residues in the CDR3. Trimming cost V 4 bases and J 2 bases; bases outside gene matches: 2.

The genes are TRBV12-5 and TRBJ2-3, with TRBD2 identical over 9 bases. V lost 0 bases, J lost 14 bases, and 9 bases stayed unmatched. From germline, CDR1 is LGHNT and CDR2 FRNRAP. CDR3 length equals 14 residues. This CDR3 reads CASGLVPGQREVYF. The CDR3 DNA reads TGTGCTAGTGGTTTGGTCCCGGGGCAGCGGGAGGTGTATTTT.

CDR3 DNA sequence: TGTGCCAGCAGTTACCCCACCGGGACCCAGTACTTC. Protein: CASSYPTGTQYF. The chain couples TRBV6-5 to TRBJ2-5; D gene unclear. V shed 2 bases and J shed 7 bases, with 8 bases lying between them. CDR3 length equals 12 residues. Germline CDR1 is MNHEY and CDR2 is SVGAGI.

This clone was counted a single time. This chain joins TRBV7-8 and TRBJ2-7; no reliable D call. Trimming pared 8 bases from V and 0 bases from J, leaving 8 bases between. CDR1 is SGHVS, CDR2 FQNEAQ, per germline. This CDR3 contains 12 residues. The chain's CDR3 is CASSASSYEQYF. CDR3 bases: TGTGCCAGCTCTGCTAGCTCCTACGAGCAGTACTTC. The variable domain in full, with the rest retrieved from reference TRBV7-8 and TRBJ2-7, is GAGVSQSPRYKVAKRGQDVALRCDPISGHVSLFWYQQALGQGPEFLTYFQNEAQLDKSGLPSDRFFAERPEGSVSTLKIQRTQQEDSAVYLCASSASSYEQYFGPGTRLTVT.

The rearrangement joins TRBV5-5 to TRBJ1-5; D remains unclear. CDR1 is SGHKS and CDR2 is YYEKEE in the germline V gene (reference sequence). The CDR3 is made up of 16 amino acids. Between the trimmed V and J ends, which lost 0 bases and 3 bases, there was a span of 13 bases. The CDR3 region has the DNA TGTGCCAGCAGCTTGGGTTATTTGGGCGACAATCAGCCCCAGCATTTT. Its translation: CASSLGYLGDNQPQHF.

The CDR3 DNA sequence: TGTGCCAGCTCACCGCGGGGGGCAAATAATTCACCCCTCCACTTT. Its protein product is CASSPRGANNSPLHF. V usage is TRBV18 and J usage is TRBJ1-6; weak D call: TRBD1 (6 bases). The CDR3 is made up of 15 amino acids. The germline V gene has CDR1 KGHSH and CDR2 LQKENI. V gave up 3 bases and J gave up 5 bases, with 11 bases separating them.

In this sample, this clone turned up a few times. This chain joins TRBV6-5 and TRBJ1-4; unclear D gene. Germline lookup yields CDR1 MNHEY and CDR2 SVGAGI. V gave up 3 bases and J gave up 1 base, with 9 bases separating them. The CDR3 contains 15 residues. The CDR3 reads CASSYRPGTNEKLFF. In DNA form, the CDR3 reads TGTGCCAGCAGTTATCGGCCAGGAACTAATGAAAAACTGTTTTTT.

The V gene is TRBV10-3, the J gene TRBJ2-7; TRBD1 aligns across 12 bases. Germline-derived CDR1 and CDR2 are ENHRY and SYGVKD. V trimming: 11 bases; J trimming: 4 bases; junction bases outside the gene matches: 12. There are 15 residues in the CDR3. CDR3 region: CAAGQGARVSYEQYF. The CDR3 DNA reads as TGTGCCGCGGGACAGGGGGCTAGAGTTTCGTACGAGCAGTACTTC.

V gene TRBV5-1 combines with J gene TRBJ1-6, with 8 bases matching TRBD1. CDR3 length: 13 amino acids. CDR1 and CDR2 (germline): SGHRS, YFSETQ. Germline trimming cut 9 bases from V and 10 bases from J; bases unmatched to any gene: 9. CDR3 amino acids: CATPDREGSPLHF. CDR3 DNA sequence: TGCGCCACACCGGACAGGGAAGGATCACCCCTCCACTTT.

V gene TRBV4-2 combines with J gene TRBJ1-4; possible D gene TRBD1, 5 bases. The CDR3 is 17 amino acids. V was shortened by 4 bases and J by 4 bases, with 19 bases between the two germline ends. Germline CDR1 and CDR2: LGHNA and YNFKEQ. The CDR3 bases are TGTGCCAGCAGCCGAGACATTACAGGTGACGATAATGAAAAACTGTTTTTT. The encoded protein is CASSRDITGDDNEKLFF.

CDR3: CASRLRQGTYEQYF. DNA of the CDR3: TGTGCCAGCAGACTTCGACAGGGTACCTACGAGCAGTACTTC. V is TRBV6-1 and J is TRBJ2-7, with 7 bases lining up with TRBD1. Germline V gene sequence: CDR1 MNHNS, CDR2 SASEGT. V lost 6 bases and J lost 2; bases outside the gene matches: 7. This CDR3 region has 14 residues.

The chain has TRBV7-8 and TRBJ1-4; TRBD1 agrees at 7 bases. CDR1 and CDR2 from the germline V gene are SGHVS and FQNEAQ. This CDR3 contains 15 residues. The V and J ends lost 4 bases and 4 bases, in that order; junction bases with no gene match: 6. CDR3 nucleotide sequence: TGTGCCAGCAGCTCCTGGACAGGCCTTAATGAAAAACTGTTTTTT. It is translated as CASSSWTGLNEKLFF. The variable domain in full, completed from reference TRBV7-8 and TRBJ1-4, reads GAGVSQSPRYKVAKRGQDVALRCDPISGHVSLFWYQQALGQGPEFLTYFQNEAQLDKSGLPSDRFFAERPEGSVSTLKIQRTQQEDSAVYLCASSSWTGLNEKLFFGSGTQLSVL.

The chain employs TRBV10-3 and TRBJ1-2; the D gene is possibly TRBD1 (5 bases). Germline V CDR1 and CDR2: ENHRY, SYGVKD. Trimming cost V 5 bases and J 8 bases, with 15 bases left between them. The CDR3 is 13 amino acids. The CDR3 protein is CAISYGTQEGYTF. DNA of the CDR3: TGTGCCATCAGTTACGGGACCCAGGAGGGCTACACCTTC.

This clone has just a few counts. This chain's CDR3 is CASSLTGSAEAFF. CDR3 DNA: TGTGCCAGCAGCTTGACAGGGAGCGCTGAAGCTTTCTTT. The rearrangement joins TRBV7-9 to TRBJ1-1, with 7 bases matching TRBD1. Per germline, CDR1 SEHNR and CDR2 FQNEAQ (reference sequence). V dropped 3 bases and J dropped 6; count of bases not matched to a gene: 4. The CDR3 has 13 residues. The variable domain in full, completed from reference TRBV7-9 and TRBJ1-1, reads DTGVSQNPRHKITKRGQNVTFRCDPISEHNRLYWYRQTLGQGPEFLTYFQNEAQLEKSRLLSDRFSAERPKGSFSTLEIQRTEQGDSAMYLCASSLTGSAEAFFGQGTRLTVV.

The rearrangement joins TRBV9 to TRBJ2-1, with 11 bases identical to TRBD2. V shed 0 bases and J 4 bases; nucleotides not matched to a gene: 6. CDR1 is SGDLS, CDR2 YYNGEE, per germline. CDR3 length equals 17 residues. The DNA for the CDR3 is TGTGCCAGCAGCGTAGAGCTAGCGGGGGGCCTATACAATGAGCAGTTCTTC. Its translation is CASSVELAGGLYNEQFF.

CDR3 loop: CASRYAGQGYSGYTF. Here the CDR3 DNA reads TGTGCCAGCAGATACGCAGGACAGGGGTATAGTGGCTACACCTTC. This rearrangement joins TRBV6-5 to TRBJ1-2, with 9 positions matching TRBD1. Looked up from germline, CDR1 is MNHEY and CDR2 is SVGAGI. The CDR3 is 15 amino acids. V lost 6 bases to trimming and J lost 7 bases; unmatched junction nucleotides: 12.